Sequencing of this TCR beta chain was carried out in a study of shared clonotypes between healthy human individuals. General observations from the study: Several donors held around 5% of naive CD4 clonotypes in common.

Healthy and HIV-negative, the adult donors had no recent acute infections or vaccinations. There are 13 residues in the CDR3. V lost 7 bases and J 3 bases, leaving 12 bases between the germline ends. CDR1 and CDR2 (germline): MDHEN, SYDVKM. As regards this clone: Its antigen is not identified.

An assay was performed, and its level was deep. In the study's own analysis: Without quality scores, immunoSEQ junctional reads could not be filtered like full-length reads. The protocol was immunoSEQ multiplex PCR, while the TCRdb copy is restricted to in-frame clones and leaves out a portion. The D gene and trimming were derived from the DNA, and the V and J assignments and clone size from that table. The data show fewer than 1.6 million clones, about 98.5% seen once. Material: naive CD4+ T cells sorted from blood. Subset given: CD45RA+ positively selected. The sequence was collected from a man between 25 and 39 years old in good health. This chain uses TRBV28 with TRBJ2-5, with D perhaps given as TRBD1 or TRBD2 (5 bases each). The CDR3 here is CASTPGTEETQYF. CDR3 DNA sequence: TGTGCCAGCACCCCGGGGACGGAAGAGACCCAGTACTTC.